This TCR beta chain was recovered during a study of circulating tumor DNA in untreated peripheral T-cell lymphoma. Study outcomes and limitations: Tumor-specific clonotypes were found in approximately 82% of patients.

Notes on this clone: Its antigen remains unknown.

TCRdb keeps only in-frame clones here, not all; method: immunoSEQ multiplex PCR. This sample carries under 3,000 clones, approximately 66% of them seen once, and the ten largest clones take about 7.3%. Before treatment, baseline tumor tissue was collected for sequencing. Sample: tumor tissue. The sequence was collected from a human donor with peripheral T-cell lymphoma.

CDR3 DNA: TGCAGCGTTATCGGGGGGGCCGTCACAGATACGCAGTATTTT. Translation gives CSVIGGAVTDTQYF. The rearrangement uses TRBV29-1 and TRBJ2-3; the match to TRBD2 covers 8 bases. The germline gives CDR1 SQVTM, CDR2 ANQGSEA. The trim removed 5 bases at V and 2 bases at J, leaving 6 bases unmatched. The CDR3 sequence is 14 residues long.